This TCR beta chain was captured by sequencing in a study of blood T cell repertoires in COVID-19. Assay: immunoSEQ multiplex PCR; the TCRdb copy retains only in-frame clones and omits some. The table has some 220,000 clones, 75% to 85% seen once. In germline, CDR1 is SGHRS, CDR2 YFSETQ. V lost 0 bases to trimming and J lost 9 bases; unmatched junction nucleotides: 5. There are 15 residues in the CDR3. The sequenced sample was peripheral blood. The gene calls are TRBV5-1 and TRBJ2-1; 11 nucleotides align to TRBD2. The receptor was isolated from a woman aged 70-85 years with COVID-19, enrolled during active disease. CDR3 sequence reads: CASSLVVAGGSEQFF. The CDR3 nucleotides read TGCGCCAGCAGCTTGGTGGTAGCGGGAGGGAGTGAGCAGTTCTTC.